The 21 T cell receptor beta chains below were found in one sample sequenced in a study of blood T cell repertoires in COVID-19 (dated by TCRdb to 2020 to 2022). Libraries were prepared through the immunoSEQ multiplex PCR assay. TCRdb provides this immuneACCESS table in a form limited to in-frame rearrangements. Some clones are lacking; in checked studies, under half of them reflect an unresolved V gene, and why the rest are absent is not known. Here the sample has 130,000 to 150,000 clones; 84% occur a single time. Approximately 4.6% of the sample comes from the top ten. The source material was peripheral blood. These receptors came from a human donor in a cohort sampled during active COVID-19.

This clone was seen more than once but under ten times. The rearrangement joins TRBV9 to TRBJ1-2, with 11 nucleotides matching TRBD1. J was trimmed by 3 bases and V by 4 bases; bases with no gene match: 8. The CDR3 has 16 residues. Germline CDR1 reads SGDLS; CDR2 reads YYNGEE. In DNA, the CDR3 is TGTGCCAGCAGCCCGCAACCGGGACAGGGGGACTATGGCTACACCTTC. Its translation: CASSPQPGQGDYGYTF. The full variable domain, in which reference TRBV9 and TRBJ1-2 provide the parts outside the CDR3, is DSGVTQTPKHLITATGQRVTLRCSPRSGDLSVYWYQQSLDQGLQFLIQYYNGEERAKGNILERFSAQQFPDLHSELNLSSLELGDSALYFCASSPQPGQGDYGYTFGSGTRLTVV.

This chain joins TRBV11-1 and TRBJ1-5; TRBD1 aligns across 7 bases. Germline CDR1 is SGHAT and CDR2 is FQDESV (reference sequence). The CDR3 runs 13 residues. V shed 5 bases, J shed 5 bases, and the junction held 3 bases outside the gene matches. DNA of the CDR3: TGTGCCAGCAGCACCGACAGGGATCAGCCCCAGCATTTT. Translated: CASSTDRDQPQHF.

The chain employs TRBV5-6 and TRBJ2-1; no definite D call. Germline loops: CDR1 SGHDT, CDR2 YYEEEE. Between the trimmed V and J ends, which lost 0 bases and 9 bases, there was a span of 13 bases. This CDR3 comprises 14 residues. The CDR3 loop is CASSLAGIKTEQFF. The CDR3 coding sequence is TGTGCCAGCAGCTTGGCAGGTATCAAGACTGAGCAGTTCTTC.

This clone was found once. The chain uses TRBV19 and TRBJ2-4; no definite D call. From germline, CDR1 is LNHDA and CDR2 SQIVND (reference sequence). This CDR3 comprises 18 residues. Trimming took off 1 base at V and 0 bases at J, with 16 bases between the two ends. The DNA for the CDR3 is TGTGCCAGTAGTATAGGCCTTTTGGTTTCACTAGCCAAAAACATTCAGTACTTC. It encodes CASSIGLLVSLAKNIQYF.

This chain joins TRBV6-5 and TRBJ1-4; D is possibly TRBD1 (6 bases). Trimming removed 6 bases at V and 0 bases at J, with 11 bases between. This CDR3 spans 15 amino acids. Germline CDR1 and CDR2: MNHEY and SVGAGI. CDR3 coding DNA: TGTGCCAGCAGCACAGGGAGAGCAACTAATGAAAAACTGTTTTTT. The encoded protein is CASSTGRATNEKLFF.

The CDR3 here is CASSLSRVNTEAFF. As DNA, the CDR3 is TGTGCCAGCAGTTTATCCAGGGTGAACACTGAAGCTTTCTTT. The chain carries TRBV27 and TRBJ1-1, with a possible D match to TRBD1 (5 bases). The CDR3 has 14 residues. Germline lookup yields CDR1 MNHEY and CDR2 SMNVEV (reference sequence). The germline V and J ends were trimmed by 0 bases and 0 bases, with 5 bases remaining between them.

The CDR3 reads CASSFQGAYNEQFF. As DNA, the CDR3 is TGCGCCAGCAGCTTTCAGGGGGCCTACAATGAGCAGTTCTTC. The rearrangement uses TRBV5-1 and TRBJ2-1; 7 bases agree with TRBD1. Per germline, CDR1 SGHRS and CDR2 YFSETQ. The CDR3 extends over 14 amino acids. The V and J ends lost 2 bases and 2 bases, in that order; junction bases with no gene match: 1.

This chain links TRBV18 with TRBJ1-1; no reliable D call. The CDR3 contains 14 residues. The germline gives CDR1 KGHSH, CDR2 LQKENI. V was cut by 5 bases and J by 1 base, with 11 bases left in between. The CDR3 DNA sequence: TGTGCCAGCTCATACAACGACAAGAACACTGAAGCTTTCTTT. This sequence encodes CASSYNDKNTEAFF.

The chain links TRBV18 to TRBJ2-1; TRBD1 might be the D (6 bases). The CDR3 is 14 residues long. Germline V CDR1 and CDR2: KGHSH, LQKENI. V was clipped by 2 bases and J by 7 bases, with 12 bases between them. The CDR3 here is CASSPLTGQNEQFF. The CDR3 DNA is TGTGCCAGCTCACCATTGACAGGTCAGAATGAGCAGTTCTTC.

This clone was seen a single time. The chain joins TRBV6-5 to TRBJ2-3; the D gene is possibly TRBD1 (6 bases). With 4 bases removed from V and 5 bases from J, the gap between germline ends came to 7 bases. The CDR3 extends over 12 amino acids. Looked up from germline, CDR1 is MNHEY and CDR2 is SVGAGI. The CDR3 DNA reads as TGTGCCAGCAGTTCGACAGGAGATACGCAGTATTTT. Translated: CASSSTGDTQYF.

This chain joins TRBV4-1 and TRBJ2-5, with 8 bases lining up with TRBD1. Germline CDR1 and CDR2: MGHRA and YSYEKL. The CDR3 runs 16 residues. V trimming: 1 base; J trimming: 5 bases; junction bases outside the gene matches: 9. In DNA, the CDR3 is TGCGCCAGCAGCCAAGGGAAAGGGACAGGTGGTGAGACCCAGTACTTC. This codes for CASSQGKGTGGETQYF.

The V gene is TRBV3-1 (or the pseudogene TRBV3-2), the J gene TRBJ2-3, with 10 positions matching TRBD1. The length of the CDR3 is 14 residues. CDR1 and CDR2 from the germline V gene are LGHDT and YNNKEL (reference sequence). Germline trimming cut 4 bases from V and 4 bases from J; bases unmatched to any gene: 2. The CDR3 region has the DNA TGTGCCAGCAGCCGAGGACAGGGGGCAGATACGCAGTATTTT. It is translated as CASSRGQGADTQYF.

CDR3 sequence: CSVGQQGKANYGYTF. In nucleotides, the CDR3 is TGCAGCGTTGGGCAACAGGGGAAAGCTAACTATGGCTACACCTTC. The chain is built from TRBV29-1 and TRBJ1-2; 7 bases match TRBD1. V lost 4 bases and J lost 0; bases outside the gene matches: 8. The CDR3 runs to 15 residues. CDR1 is SQVTM, CDR2 ANQGSEA, per germline.

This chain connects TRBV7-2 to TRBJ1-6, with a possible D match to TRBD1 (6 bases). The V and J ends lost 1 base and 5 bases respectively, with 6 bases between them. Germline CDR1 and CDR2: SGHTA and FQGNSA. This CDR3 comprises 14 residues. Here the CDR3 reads CASSLGQDNSPLHF. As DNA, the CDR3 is TGTGCCAGCAGCTTAGGACAGGATAATTCACCCCTCCACTTT. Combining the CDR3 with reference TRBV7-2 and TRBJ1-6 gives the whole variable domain GAGVSQSPSNKVTEKGKDVELRCDPISGHTALYWYRQSLGQGLEFLIYFQGNSAPDKSGLPSDRFSAERTGGSVSTLTIQRTQQEDSAVYLCASSLGQDNSPLHFGNGTRLTVT.

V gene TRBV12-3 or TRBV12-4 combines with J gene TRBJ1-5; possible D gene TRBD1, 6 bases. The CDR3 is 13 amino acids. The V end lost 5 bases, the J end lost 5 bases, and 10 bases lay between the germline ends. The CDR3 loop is CASSRSGDQPQHF. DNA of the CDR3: TGTGCCAGCAGTAGGTCAGGGGATCAGCCCCAGCATTTT.

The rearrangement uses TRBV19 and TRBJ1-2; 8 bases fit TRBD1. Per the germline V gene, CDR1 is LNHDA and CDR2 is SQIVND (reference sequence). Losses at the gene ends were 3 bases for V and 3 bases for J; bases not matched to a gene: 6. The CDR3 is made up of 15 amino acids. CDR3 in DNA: TGTGCCAGTAGTATGGGGGTACAGGGGGACTATGGCTACACCTTC. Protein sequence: CASSMGVQGDYGYTF.

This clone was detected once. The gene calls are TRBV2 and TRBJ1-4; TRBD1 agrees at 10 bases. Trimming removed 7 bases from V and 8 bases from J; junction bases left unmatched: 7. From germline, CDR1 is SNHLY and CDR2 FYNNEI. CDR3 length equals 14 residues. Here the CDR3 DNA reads TGTGCCAGCAACCGGGACAGGGGTTACGAAAAACTGTTTTTT. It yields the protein CASNRDRGYEKLFF.

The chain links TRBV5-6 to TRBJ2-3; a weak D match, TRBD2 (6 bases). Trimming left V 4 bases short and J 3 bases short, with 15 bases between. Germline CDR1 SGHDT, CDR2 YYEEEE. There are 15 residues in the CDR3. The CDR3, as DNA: TGTGCCAGCAGCATACGACTAGTTCGGACAGATACGCAGTATTTT. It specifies CASSIRLVRTDTQYF.

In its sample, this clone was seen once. CDR3 bases: TGTGCCAGCAGTTTAGGGCTAGCGGGGACCTACGAGCAGTACTTC. Protein product: CASSLGLAGTYEQYF. The chain is built from TRBV28 and TRBJ2-7, with 9 bases fitting TRBD2. This CDR3 contains 15 residues. The V segment lost 2 bases and the J segment 2 bases; nucleotides outside the gene matches: 4. Per germline, CDR1 MDHEN and CDR2 SYDVKM.

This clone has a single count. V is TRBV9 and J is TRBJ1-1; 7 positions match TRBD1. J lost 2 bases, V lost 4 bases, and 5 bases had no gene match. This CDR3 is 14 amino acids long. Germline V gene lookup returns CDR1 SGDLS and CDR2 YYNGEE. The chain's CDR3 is CASSPDRANTEAFF. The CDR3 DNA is TGTGCCAGCAGCCCCGACAGGGCCAACACTGAAGCTTTCTTT.

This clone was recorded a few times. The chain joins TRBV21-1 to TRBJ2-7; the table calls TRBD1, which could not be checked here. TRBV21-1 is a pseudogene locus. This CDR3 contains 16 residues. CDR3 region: CASSPRRDRGAYEQYV. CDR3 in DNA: TGTGCCAGCAGTCCGCGGCGGGACAGGGGAGCCTACGAGCAGTACGTC.